Below are 24 T cell receptor beta chains sequenced from a single sample in a study of regulatory T cells in long-lasting Graves disease. Regarding time point: persistent/refractory GD, antithyroid drugs over 5 years with positive TRAb. The TCR library was made from RNA that had been extracted from PBMCs in TRIzol. Sequencing libraries for TCR beta were prepared with iRepertoire HTBI primers and Arm-PCR of CDR3 regions. TCRdb re-analysed the multiplex PCR reads in MiXCR, keeping a single row per CDR3 protein. This table has roughly 400,000 distinct CDR3 sequences, about 20% appearing once. Sequenced here: peripheral blood mononuclear cells (PBMCs), sampled when the disease was refractory, from a patient treated with antithyroid drugs. These receptors came from a female donor with Graves disease.

This clonotype occurred many times. The CDR3 loop reads CASSPGTNYIPTKAFF. The CDR3 coding sequence is TGTGCCAGCAGCCCGGGCACCAACTATATCCCGACGAAGGCTTTCTTT. The V gene is TRBV12-3 or TRBV12-4, the J gene TRBJ1-1; D is unclear. Deletions cut 6 bases from V and 11 bases from J, with 28 bases between. This CDR3 region has 16 residues.

J is TRBJ2-7 and V is TRBV7-2; possibly TRBD2 for D (5 bases). Germline V gives CDR1 SGHTA, CDR2 FQGNSA. V lost 3 bases to trimming and J lost 4 bases, with 19 bases between them. The CDR3 length is 16 residues. CDR3 DNA sequence: TGTGCCAGCAGCTTCTCAGGAGGCTCCCCATCATACGAGCAGTACTTC. It is translated as CASSFSGGSPSYEQYF.

This clonotype was seen repeatedly, ten times or more. The chain links TRBV29-1 to TRBJ2-7; TRBD2 is a possible D gene (6 bases). The V gene lost 6 bases and the J gene lost 6 bases, with 15 bases spanning the gap. Germline loops: CDR1 SQVTM, CDR2 ANQGSEA. The CDR3 has 12 amino acids. The DNA of the CDR3 is TGCAGCGTCCGCCCTCAGGGAGGCGAGCAGTACTTC. Translating it yields CSVRPQGGEQYF.

This clonotype was seen many times. The CDR3 coding sequence is TGTGCCAGCAGCTCTTTATTGTCGGGCACTGAAGCTTTCTTT. As protein: CASSSLLSGTEAFF. V usage is TRBV7-2 and J usage is TRBJ1-1, with no clear D. This CDR3 has 14 amino acids. V was trimmed by 4 bases and J by 4 bases, leaving 13 bases between them. The germline V gene has CDR1 SGHTA and CDR2 FQGNSA.

This clonotype was seen many times. The chain carries TRBV4-3 and TRBJ2-7; perhaps TRBD2 as D (7 bases). Germline-derived CDR1 and CDR2 are LGHNA and YSLEER. The CDR3 is 13 amino acids. V shed 10 bases and J shed 3 bases, with 16 bases lying between them. CDR3 sequence (DNA): TGCGCCACCGCAACAGGGAGGGGCTACGAGCAGTACTTC. Protein product: CATATGRGYEQYF.

This clonotype was recorded a few times. The rearrangement uses TRBV7-2 and TRBJ2-5; maybe TRBD2 (6 bases). In germline, CDR1 is SGHTA, CDR2 FQGNSA. This CDR3 has 14 amino acids. Between the trimmed V and J ends, which lost 3 bases and 5 bases, there was a span of 13 bases. CDR3 DNA: TGTGCCAGCAGCTTGGTCTGGAGGGAGGAGACCCAGTACTTC. Translating it yields CASSLVWREETQYF.

This clonotype turned up a few times. The chain is built from TRBV20-1 and TRBJ1-2; 10 positions match TRBD1. The CDR3 contains 14 residues. Germline CDR1 DFQATT, CDR2 SNEGSKA (reference sequence). The junction had 4 bases not matched to a gene; V was cut back by 1 base and J by 5 bases. CDR3 in DNA: TGCAGTGCTAGAGGTGGGACAGGGGCGTATGGCTACACCTTC. Its translation: CSARGGTGAYGYTF.

The rearrangement uses TRBV29-1 and TRBJ1-2, with a tentative D call TRBD1 (5 bases). CDR1 and CDR2 from the germline V gene are SQVTM and ANQGSEA. V lost 1 base, J lost 4 bases, and 10 bases lay in between. This CDR3 has 13 amino acids. CDR3 nucleotide sequence: TGCAGCGTTGAAGGAGGGACGGTCTATGGCTACACCTTC. Residues: CSVEGGTVYGYTF. Full variable domain (remainder filled in from reference TRBV29-1 and TRBJ1-2): SAVISQKPSRDICQRGTSLTIQCQVDSQVTMMFWYRQQPGQSLTLIATANQGSEATYESGFVIDKFPISRPNLTFSTLTVSNMSPEDSSIYLCSVEGGTVYGYTFGSGTRLTVV.

This clonotype was recorded at least ten times. As DNA, the CDR3 is TGTGCTAGCTCCAGATGGGGACACGGGCTCCTGTACGAGCAGTACTTC. The encoded protein is CASSRWGHGLLYEQYF. The chain joins TRBV12-5 to TRBJ2-7, with a tentative D call TRBD1 (6 bases). This CDR3 is built from 16 residues. CDR1 and CDR2 (germline): LGHNT, FRNRAP. V lost 9 bases and J lost 4, with 25 bases in between.

V and J are TRBV2 and TRBJ2-3, with a weak D call TRBD2 (6 bases). Germline V lookup: CDR1 SNHLY, CDR2 FYNNEI. The ends were cut back, 3 bases at V and 2 bases at J, with 21 bases in the middle. This CDR3 contains 18 residues. CDR3 protein: CASSDDPRRDPYTDTQYF. CDR3 coding DNA: TGTGCCAGCAGTGATGACCCTCGGAGGGATCCATACACAGATACGCAGTATTTT.

The V gene is TRBV30, the J gene TRBJ2-2; no definite D call. Germline CDR1 is GTSNPN and CDR2 is SVGIG (reference sequence). V lost 4 bases, J lost 6 bases, and 9 bases lay in between. This CDR3 is built from 12 residues. CDR3 sequence: CAWNRYSGELFF. The DNA for the CDR3 is TGTGCCTGGAATCGGTACTCCGGGGAGCTGTTTTTT.

This clonotype was counted ten times or more. This chain joins TRBV28 and TRBJ1-1; no clear D. The V end lost 5 bases, the J end lost 3 bases, and 16 bases lay between the germline ends. The germline gives CDR1 MDHEN, CDR2 SYDVKM. The CDR3 runs 15 residues. The CDR3 nucleotides are TGTGCCAGCAGTCCCCCCGAGGGTCTGGACACTGAAGCTTTCTTT. Its protein is CASSPPEGLDTEAFF.

This clonotype was seen many times. V gene TRBV27 combines with J gene TRBJ1-5; 10 bases are a match to TRBD1. The CDR3 runs to 19 residues. V was pared by 5 bases and J by 0 bases, with 13 bases of the junction left unmatched. CDR1 is MNHEY, CDR2 SMNVEV, per germline (reference sequence). CDR3 DNA sequence: TGTGCCAGCAGTCGATCCGGGACAGGGGTTTCCTATAGCAATCAGCCCCAGCATTTT. Translation gives CASSRSGTGVSYSNQPQHF.

The V gene is TRBV30, the J gene TRBJ1-1; TRBD1 might be the D (6 bases). V was shortened by 3 bases and J by 2 bases, with 10 bases between the two germline ends. The CDR3 totals 13 residues. Germline loops: CDR1 GTSNPN, CDR2 SVGIG (reference sequence). In nucleotides, the CDR3 is TGTGCCTGGAGGGACAGACCAAACACTGAAGCTTTCTTT. Protein: CAWRDRPNTEAFF.

This clonotype was seen ten or more times. J is TRBJ1-2 and V is TRBV2, with D hard to call. The V gene's germline CDR1 is SNHLY and CDR2 FYNNEI. The CDR3 totals 14 residues. V dropped 1 base and J dropped 4 bases, with 10 bases sitting between them. The CDR3 DNA reads TGTGCCAGCAGTGAAGACCAAGGACCCTATGGCTACACCTTC. Translating gives CASSEDQGPYGYTF.

Notes on this clonotype: A much larger clonotype is one base distant, so this may be a read error. The chain joins TRBV6-1 to TRBJ2-5; a weak D match, TRBD1 (6 bases). In germline, CDR1 is MNHNS, CDR2 SASEGT. The CDR3 covers 14 residues. The ends were cut back, 5 bases at V and 2 bases at J, with 12 bases in the middle. CDR3 region: CASSPGTTQETQYF. The CDR3 DNA follows: TGTGCCAGCAGTCCTGGGACAACACAAGAGACCCAGTACTTC.

As concerns this clonotype: A single base separates this from a much larger clone, so it may be a read error. The chain has TRBV7-2 and TRBJ1-1; D unresolved. Germline V gives CDR1 SGHTA, CDR2 FQGNSA. CDR3 length: 15 amino acids. V lost 5 bases to trimming and J lost 4 bases, with 17 bases between them. Here the CDR3 DNA reads TGTGCCAGCAGCCCCGAGTGGGTGGACCGCACTGAAGCTTTCTTT. It yields the protein CASSPEWVDRTEAFF.

The chain carries TRBV6-1 and TRBJ2-3; 7 bases are shared with TRBD2. CDR3 size: 14 residues. Germline V CDR1 and CDR2: MNHNS, SASEGT. V gave up 7 bases and J gave up 5 bases; unmatched junction bases: 9. CDR3 region: CASTALPGGDTQYF. In nucleotides, the CDR3 is TGTGCCAGCACCGCCCTACCGGGGGGAGATACGCAGTATTTT.

The rearrangement joins TRBV10-3 to TRBJ2-2; tentative D call: TRBD1 (6 bases). V shed 10 bases and J shed 5 bases, with 14 bases lying between them. Germline assignment: CDR1 ENHRY and CDR2 SYGVKD. The CDR3 length is 13 residues. CDR3 bases: TGTGCCACATCAAGAACAGGGACCGGGGAGCTGTTTTTT. Protein product: CATSRTGTGELFF.

This clonotype was found many times. This chain connects TRBV12-3 or TRBV12-4 to TRBJ1-1; no clear D gene. Trimming pared 6 bases from V and 8 bases from J, leaving 13 bases between. The CDR3 totals 12 residues. The CDR3 DNA is TGTGCCAGCAGCCTGCTTGGCGCAGAAGCTTTCTTT. This codes for CASSLLGAEAFF.

The V and J genes are TRBV14 and TRBJ2-7; 7 bases are shared with TRBD1. The CDR3 is 13 residues long. Losses at the gene ends were 3 bases for V and 5 bases for J; bases not matched to a gene: 4. Germline CDR1 SGHDN, CDR2 FVKESK. The CDR3 sequence is CASSHWTGDEQYF. CDR3 coding DNA: TGTGCCAGCAGCCATTGGACAGGCGACGAGCAGTACTTC.

In the case of this clonotype: The junction differs from germline at one of its ends, possibly a read error. The chain carries TRBV28 and TRBJ2-3; 10 nucleotides match TRBD2. CDR1 is MDHEN and CDR2 is SYDVKM in the germline V gene. The CDR3 totals 16 residues. In DNA, the CDR3 is TGTGCCAGCACTTTACTAGCGGGATGGCCCACAGATACGCAGTATTTT. This codes for CASTLLAGWPTDTQYF.

The chain couples TRBV4-1 to TRBJ2-7, with 14 bases that match TRBD2. Germline CDR1 reads MGHRA; CDR2 reads YSYEKL. The V gene end was trimmed by 1 base and the J gene end by 3 bases; junction bases not matched to a gene: 2. The CDR3 is made up of 16 amino acids. CDR3 in amino acids: CASSQGGTSGSYEQYF. In DNA, the CDR3 is TGCGCCAGCAGCCAAGGGGGGACTAGCGGGAGCTACGAGCAGTACTTC.

The chain is built from TRBV20-1 and TRBJ2-2; TRBD1 aligns across 7 bases. Germline V gene lookup returns CDR1 DFQATT and CDR2 SNEGSKA (reference sequence). V was pared by 6 bases and J by 6 bases, with 7 bases of the junction left unmatched. The CDR3 has 13 amino acids. The CDR3 sequence: CSALDRASGELFF. The CDR3 region has the DNA TGCAGTGCCTTAGACAGGGCGTCCGGGGAGCTGTTTTTT.